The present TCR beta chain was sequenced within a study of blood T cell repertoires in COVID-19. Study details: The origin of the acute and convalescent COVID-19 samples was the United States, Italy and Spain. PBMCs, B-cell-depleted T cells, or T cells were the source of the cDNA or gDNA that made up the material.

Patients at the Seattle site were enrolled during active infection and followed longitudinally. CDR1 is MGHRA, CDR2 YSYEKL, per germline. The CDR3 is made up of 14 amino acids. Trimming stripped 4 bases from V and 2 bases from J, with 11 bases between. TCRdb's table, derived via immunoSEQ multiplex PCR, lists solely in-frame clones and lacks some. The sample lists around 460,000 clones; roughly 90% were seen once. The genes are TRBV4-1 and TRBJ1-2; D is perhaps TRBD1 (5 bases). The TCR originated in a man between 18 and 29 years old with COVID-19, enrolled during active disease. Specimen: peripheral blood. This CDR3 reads CASSLAGSNYGYTF. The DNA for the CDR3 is TGCGCCAGCAGCCTCGCAGGGTCCAACTATGGCTACACCTTC.